The clone carrying this T cell receptor beta chain was recorded once. The source of the sample is a study of tumor-infiltrating lymphocytes in primary liver carcinoma. For blood RNA, unsorted whole blood served as the source, and germline DNA was extracted too. Trimming took 4 bases from V and 3 from J, leaving 14 bases between them. The CDR3 has 15 residues. A constant-region primer primed TCR beta cDNA synthesis from roughly 510 ng of total RNA. Sequencing libraries for TCR beta derived from three nested multiplex PCR rounds that used slightly modified ARM-PCR. It was with TRBV1-TRBV30 forward primers and a C-beta reverse primer that the first two PCR rounds were run, at roughly 11 cycles each. One entry per CDR3 protein, called by TCRdb with MiXCR from the multiplex PCR reads. The data show about 310,000 distinct CDR3 sequences, around three fifths seen once.

V is TRBV12-3 or TRBV12-4 and J is TRBJ2-3; D perhaps matches TRBD2 (6 bases). This clonotype was obtained from a woman in her twenties or thirties with primary liver carcinoma and hepatitis B virus infection. The sequenced sample was peripheral blood. The CDR3 bases are TGTGCCAGCAGTTCAAATGCGGGGAGGACAGATACGCAGTATTTT. Residues: CASSSNAGRTDTQYF.